These 12 T cell receptor beta chains originate from one sample sequenced in a study of T cell responses to AZD1222 COVID-19 vaccine. Clones were sequenced by immunoSEQ multiplex PCR, and TCRdb holds only the in-frame ones, with some missing. The sample contains 90,000 to 120,000 clones, 70% to 90% of which appear only once. Sequenced here: peripheral blood, sampled on day 0 of AZD1222 vaccination. The source is an adult in good health.

This chain links TRBV10-3 with TRBJ1-5; 10 bases are a match to TRBD1. V dropped 5 bases and J dropped 6; count of bases not matched to a gene: 10. The germline CDR1 and CDR2 sequences are ENHRY and SYGVKD. CDR3 size: 16 residues. The CDR3 DNA reads TGTGCCATCAGTTCCCGGGACAGGGGATCGGGTCAGCCCCAGCATTTT. Translating it yields CAISSRDRGSGQPQHF.

The chain combines TRBV6-5 with TRBJ2-7; 11 bases map to TRBD1. Germline-derived CDR1 and CDR2 are MNHEY and SVGAGI. V dropped 6 bases and J dropped 6; count of bases not matched to a gene: 4. This CDR3 is built from 13 residues. CDR3 loop: CASRGTGGGEQYF. In DNA form, the CDR3 reads TGTGCCAGCAGAGGGACAGGGGGAGGCGAGCAGTACTTC.

The chain employs TRBV5-1 and TRBJ2-7; 9 nucleotides match TRBD1. This CDR3 has 16 amino acids. Germline V gene data show CDR1 as SGHRS and CDR2 as YFSETQ. Trimming took 3 bases from V and 1 from J; bases not matched to a gene: 8. CDR3 nucleotides: TGCGCCAGCAGCTACTATCCGGGACAGGGATCCTACGAGCAGTACTTC. This encodes CASSYYPGQGSYEQYF.

The V call is TRBV5-1, the J call TRBJ2-7; TRBD2 matches at 11 bases. Germline CDR1 is SGHRS and CDR2 is YFSETQ. The CDR3 runs to 15 residues. V lost 0 bases and J lost 2; bases outside the gene matches: 1. The CDR3 here is CASSLVSGGAYEQYF. The CDR3 DNA reads TGCGCCAGCAGCTTGGTTAGCGGGGGGGCCTACGAGCAGTACTTC.

J is TRBJ2-3 and V is TRBV15, with D unresolved. The ends were cut back, 8 bases at V and 2 bases at J, with 14 bases in the middle. Per germline, CDR1 LNHNV and CDR2 YYDKDF (reference sequence). The CDR3 runs to 14 residues. The CDR3 is CATRLWENTDTQYF. CDR3 sequence (DNA): TGTGCCACCCGCCTTTGGGAAAACACAGATACGCAGTATTTT. The complete variable domain, with remaining parts taken from reference TRBV15 and TRBJ2-3, reads DAMVIQNPRYQVTQFGKPVTLSCSQTLNHNVMYWYQQKSSQAPKLLFHYYDKDFNNEADTPDNFQSRRPNTSFCFLDIRSPGLGDTAMYLCATRLWENTDTQYFGPGTRLTVL.

V usage is TRBV11-2 and J usage is TRBJ1-2; D is possibly TRBD1 (5 bases). From germline, CDR1 is SGHAT and CDR2 FQNNGV. CDR3 length: 14 amino acids. V lost 6 bases, J lost 5 bases, and 16 bases lay in between. CDR3 sequence (DNA): TGTGCCAGCAGTTATGGGACGGCTCCTTATGGCTACACCTTC. Protein sequence: CASSYGTAPYGYTF. Supplemented by reference TRBV11-2 and TRBJ1-2, the full variable domain reads EAGVAQSPRYKIIEKRQSVAFWCNPISGHATLYWYQQILGQGPKLLIQFQNNGVVDDSQLPKDRFSAERLKGVDSTLKIQPAKLEDSAVYLCASSYGTAPYGYTFGSGTRLTVV.

The chain couples TRBV7-2 to TRBJ1-4, with D possibly matching TRBD1 (5 bases). V was pared by 5 bases and J by 3 bases, with 10 bases between. The CDR3 contains 14 residues. From germline, CDR1 is SGHTA and CDR2 FQGNSA. Here the CDR3 DNA reads TGTGCCAGCAGCCCGGGGGGGGCTAATGAAAAACTGTTTTTT. This sequence encodes CASSPGGANEKLFF. The full variable domain, with the rest looked up from reference TRBV7-2 and TRBJ1-4, is GAGVSQSPSNKVTEKGKDVELRCDPISGHTALYWYRQSLGQGLEFLIYFQGNSAPDKSGLPSDRFSAERTGGSVSTLTIQRTQQEDSAVYLCASSPGGANEKLFFGSGTQLSVL.

The chain recombines TRBV3-1 (or the pseudogene TRBV3-2) with TRBJ2-5; 8 nucleotides line up with TRBD2. Per germline, CDR1 LGHDT and CDR2 YNNKEL (reference sequence). Germline trimming cut 1 base from V and 4 bases from J; bases unmatched to any gene: 14. CDR3 length equals 18 residues. CDR3 sequence reads: CASSQGSAISGSSETQYF. DNA for the CDR3: TGTGCCAGCAGCCAAGGGTCGGCCATAAGCGGGAGCTCAGAGACCCAGTACTTC.

The chain couples TRBV6-5 to TRBJ1-2; D not resolved. V lost 8 bases and J lost 8, with 21 bases in between. The CDR3 contains 14 residues. The germline gives CDR1 MNHEY, CDR2 SVGAGI. CDR3 in DNA: TGTGCCAGCGTCGGGGTCGGCGGCCGATTGGGCTACACCTTC. It is translated as CASVGVGGRLGYTF.

The V and J genes are TRBV28 and TRBJ1-5, with D perhaps matching TRBD1 (5 bases). Trimming cost V 2 bases and J 2 bases, with 10 bases left between them. Germline V gene sequence: CDR1 MDHEN, CDR2 SYDVKM. The CDR3 contains 15 residues. CDR3 nucleotide sequence: TGTGCCAGCAGTTTAAGGGGTGTAGGCAATCAGCCCCAGCATTTT. Protein product: CASSLRGVGNQPQHF.

The V and J genes are TRBV11-2 and TRBJ1-2; 10 bases are a match to TRBD1. Germline loops: CDR1 SGHAT, CDR2 FQNNGV. The CDR3 length is 18 residues. Unmatched junction bases numbered 13, after V lost 5 bases and J lost 1 base. CDR3 bases: TGTGCCAGCAGCCCATCCTTCTCGACAGGGGGCAGTAACTATGGCTACACCTTC. It specifies CASSPSFSTGGSNYGYTF.

Here the CDR3 reads CASSLGGQGGLYEQYF. CDR3 nucleotide sequence: TGTGCCAGCAGCTTGGGGGGACAGGGAGGACTCTACGAGCAGTACTTC. This chain links TRBV5-4 with TRBJ2-7, with 9 nucleotides matching TRBD1. In germline, CDR1 is SGHNT, CDR2 YYREEE (reference sequence). This CDR3 spans 16 amino acids. J gave up 3 bases and V 0 bases, and 7 bases lay outside the gene matches.